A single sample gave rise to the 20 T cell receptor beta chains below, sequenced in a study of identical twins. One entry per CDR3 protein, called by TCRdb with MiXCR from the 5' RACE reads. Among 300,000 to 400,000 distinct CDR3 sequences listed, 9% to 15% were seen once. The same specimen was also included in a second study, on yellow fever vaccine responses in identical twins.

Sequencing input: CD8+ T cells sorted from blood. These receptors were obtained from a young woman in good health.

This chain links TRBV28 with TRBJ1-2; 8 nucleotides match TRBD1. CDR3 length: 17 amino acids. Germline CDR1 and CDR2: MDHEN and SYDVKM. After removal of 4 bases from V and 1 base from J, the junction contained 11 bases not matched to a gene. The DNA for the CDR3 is TGTGCCAGCAGTTCCCGGACAGGGCCTAAGGGTAACTATGGCTACACCTTC. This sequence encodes CASSSRTGPKGNYGYTF.

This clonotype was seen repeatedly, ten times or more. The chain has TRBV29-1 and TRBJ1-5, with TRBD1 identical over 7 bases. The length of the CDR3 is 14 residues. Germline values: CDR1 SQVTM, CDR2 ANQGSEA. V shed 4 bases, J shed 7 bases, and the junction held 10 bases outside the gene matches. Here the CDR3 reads CSVGSQGYGQPQHF. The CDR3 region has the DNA TGCAGCGTTGGATCACAGGGGTACGGGCAGCCCCAGCATTTT.

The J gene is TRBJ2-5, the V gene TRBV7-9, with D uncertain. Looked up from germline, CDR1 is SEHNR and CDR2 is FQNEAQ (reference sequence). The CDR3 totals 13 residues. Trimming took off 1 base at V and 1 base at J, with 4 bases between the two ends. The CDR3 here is CASSLETQETQYF. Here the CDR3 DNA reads TGTGCCAGCAGCTTAGAGACCCAAGAGACCCAGTACTTC.

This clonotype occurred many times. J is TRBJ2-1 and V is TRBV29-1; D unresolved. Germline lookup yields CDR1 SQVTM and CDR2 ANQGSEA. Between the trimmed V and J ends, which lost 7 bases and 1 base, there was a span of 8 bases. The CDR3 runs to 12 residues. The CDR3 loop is CSEGVSYNEQFF. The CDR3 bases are TGCAGCGAGGGTGTTTCCTACAATGAGCAGTTCTTC.

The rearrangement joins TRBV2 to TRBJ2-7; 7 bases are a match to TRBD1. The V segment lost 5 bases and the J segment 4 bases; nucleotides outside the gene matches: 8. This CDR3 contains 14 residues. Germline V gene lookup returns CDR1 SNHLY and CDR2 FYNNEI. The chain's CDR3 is CASSQSGGWYEQYV. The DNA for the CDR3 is TGTGCCAGCAGTCAGTCAGGGGGATGGTACGAGCAGTACGTC.

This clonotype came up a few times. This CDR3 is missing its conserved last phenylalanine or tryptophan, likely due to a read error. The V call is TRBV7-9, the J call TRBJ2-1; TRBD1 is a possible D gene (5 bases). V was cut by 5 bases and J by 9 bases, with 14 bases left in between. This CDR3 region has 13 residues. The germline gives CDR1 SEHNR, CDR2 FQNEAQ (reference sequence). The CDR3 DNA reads TGTGCCAGCAGCCCCCCCGGTAGGGGTGAGCAGTTCCTC. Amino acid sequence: CASSPPGRGEQFL.

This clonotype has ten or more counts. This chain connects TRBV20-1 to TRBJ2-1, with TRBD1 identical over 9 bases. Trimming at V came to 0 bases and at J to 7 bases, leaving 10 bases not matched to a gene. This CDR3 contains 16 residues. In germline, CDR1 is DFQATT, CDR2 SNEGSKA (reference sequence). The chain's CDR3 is CSARDPGYRGQNEQFF. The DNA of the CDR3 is TGCAGTGCTAGAGATCCTGGGTACAGGGGGCAGAATGAGCAGTTCTTC.

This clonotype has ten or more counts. For the CDR3, the DNA is TGCGCCAGCAGCCAAGAACAGAGGACCCAGTACTTC. Translation: CASSQEQRTQYF. The chain uses TRBV4-1 and TRBJ2-5, with D hard to call. Deletions cut 0 bases from V and 7 bases from J, with 6 bases between. The CDR3 has 12 residues. CDR1 and CDR2 from the germline V gene are MGHRA and YSYEKL.

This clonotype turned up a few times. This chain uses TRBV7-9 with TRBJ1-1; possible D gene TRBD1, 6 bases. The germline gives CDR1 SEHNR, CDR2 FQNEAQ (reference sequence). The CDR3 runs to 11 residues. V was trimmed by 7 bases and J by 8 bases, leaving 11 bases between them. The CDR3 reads CASTSTGEAFF. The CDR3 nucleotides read TGTGCCAGCACCTCAACAGGGGAAGCTTTCTTT.

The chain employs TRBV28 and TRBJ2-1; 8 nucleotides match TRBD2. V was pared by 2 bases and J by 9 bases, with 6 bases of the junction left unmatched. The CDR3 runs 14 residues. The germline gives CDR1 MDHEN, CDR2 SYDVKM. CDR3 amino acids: CASSLNGRVIEQFF. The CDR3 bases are TGTGCCAGCAGTTTAAACGGGAGGGTAATTGAGCAGTTCTTC.

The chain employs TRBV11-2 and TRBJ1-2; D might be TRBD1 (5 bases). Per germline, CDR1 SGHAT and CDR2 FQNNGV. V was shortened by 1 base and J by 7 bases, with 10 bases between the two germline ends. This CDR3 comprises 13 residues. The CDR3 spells CASSLGPRVGYTF. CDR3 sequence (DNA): TGTGCCAGCAGCTTAGGGCCCAGGGTTGGCTACACCTTC.

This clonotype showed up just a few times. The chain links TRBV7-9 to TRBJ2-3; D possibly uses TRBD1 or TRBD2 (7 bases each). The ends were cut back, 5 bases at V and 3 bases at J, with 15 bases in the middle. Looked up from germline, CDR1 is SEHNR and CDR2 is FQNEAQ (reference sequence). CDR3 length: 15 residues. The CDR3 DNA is TGTGCCAGCAGCCTCAGGGGGGGGCCGACAGATACGCAGTATTTT. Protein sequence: CASSLRGGPTDTQYF. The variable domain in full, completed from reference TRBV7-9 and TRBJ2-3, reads DTGVSQNPRHKITKRGQNVTFRCDPISEHNRLYWYRQTLGQGPEFLTYFQNEAQLEKSRLLSDRFSAERPKGSFSTLEIQRTEQGDSAMYLCASSLRGGPTDTQYFGPGTRLTVL.

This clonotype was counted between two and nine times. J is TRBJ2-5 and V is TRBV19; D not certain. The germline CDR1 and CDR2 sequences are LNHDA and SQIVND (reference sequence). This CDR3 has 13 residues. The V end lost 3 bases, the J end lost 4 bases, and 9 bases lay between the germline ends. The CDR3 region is CASSMVVGETQYF. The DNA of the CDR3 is TGTGCCAGTAGTATGGTGGTAGGAGAGACCCAGTACTTC. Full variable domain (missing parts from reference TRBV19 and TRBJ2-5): DGGITQSPKYLFRKEGQNVTLSCEQNLNHDAMYWYRQDPGQGLRLIYYSQIVNDFQKGDIAEGYSVSREKKESFPLTVTSAQKNPTAFYLCASSMVVGETQYFGPGTRLLVL.

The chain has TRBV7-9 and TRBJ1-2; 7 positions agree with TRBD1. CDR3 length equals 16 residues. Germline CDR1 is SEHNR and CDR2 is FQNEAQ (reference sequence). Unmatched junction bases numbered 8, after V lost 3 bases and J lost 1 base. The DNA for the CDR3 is TGTGCCAGCAGCTTGGGCTGGGACAGTGTTAACTATGGCTACACCTTC. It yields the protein CASSLGWDSVNYGYTF.

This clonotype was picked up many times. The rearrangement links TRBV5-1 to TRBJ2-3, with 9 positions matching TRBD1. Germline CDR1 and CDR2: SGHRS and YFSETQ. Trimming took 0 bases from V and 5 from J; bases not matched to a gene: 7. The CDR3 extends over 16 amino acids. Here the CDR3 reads CASSLDGTGPRDTQYF. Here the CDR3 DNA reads TGCGCCAGCAGCTTGGACGGGACAGGGCCACGAGATACGCAGTATTTT.

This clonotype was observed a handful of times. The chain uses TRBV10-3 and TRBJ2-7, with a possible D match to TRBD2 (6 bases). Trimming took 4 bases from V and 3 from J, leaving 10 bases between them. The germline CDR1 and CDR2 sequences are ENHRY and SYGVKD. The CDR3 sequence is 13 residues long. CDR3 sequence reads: CAISGGDHYEQYV. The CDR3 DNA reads TGTGCCATCAGTGGCGGGGACCACTACGAGCAGTACGTC.

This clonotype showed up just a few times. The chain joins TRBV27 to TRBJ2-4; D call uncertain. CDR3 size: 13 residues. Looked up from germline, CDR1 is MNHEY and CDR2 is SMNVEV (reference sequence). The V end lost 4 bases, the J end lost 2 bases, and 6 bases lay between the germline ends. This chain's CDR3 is CASSSDPKNIQYF. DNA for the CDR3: TGTGCCAGCAGTTCAGATCCCAAAAACATTCAGTACTTC.

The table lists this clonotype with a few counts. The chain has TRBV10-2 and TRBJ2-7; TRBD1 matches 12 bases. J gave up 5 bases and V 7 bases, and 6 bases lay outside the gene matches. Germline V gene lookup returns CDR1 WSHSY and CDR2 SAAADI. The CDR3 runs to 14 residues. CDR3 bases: TGCGCCAGCACCGAGGGGACAGGGGGCGACGAGCAGTACGTC. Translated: CASTEGTGGDEQYV.

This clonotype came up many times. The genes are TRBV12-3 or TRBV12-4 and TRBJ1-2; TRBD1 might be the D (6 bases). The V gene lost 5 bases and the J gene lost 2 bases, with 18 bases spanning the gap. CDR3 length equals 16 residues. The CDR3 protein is CASSVTFRGPNYGYTF. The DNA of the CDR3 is TGTGCCAGCAGTGTAACATTCCGGGGGCCGAACTATGGCTACACCTTC.

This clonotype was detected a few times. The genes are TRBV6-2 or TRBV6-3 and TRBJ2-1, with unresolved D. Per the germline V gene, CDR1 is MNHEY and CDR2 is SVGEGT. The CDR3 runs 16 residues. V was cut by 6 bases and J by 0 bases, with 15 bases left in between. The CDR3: CASSPFRISSYNEQFF. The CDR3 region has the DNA TGTGCCAGCAGCCCGTTCCGTATTAGCTCCTACAATGAGCAGTTCTTC.